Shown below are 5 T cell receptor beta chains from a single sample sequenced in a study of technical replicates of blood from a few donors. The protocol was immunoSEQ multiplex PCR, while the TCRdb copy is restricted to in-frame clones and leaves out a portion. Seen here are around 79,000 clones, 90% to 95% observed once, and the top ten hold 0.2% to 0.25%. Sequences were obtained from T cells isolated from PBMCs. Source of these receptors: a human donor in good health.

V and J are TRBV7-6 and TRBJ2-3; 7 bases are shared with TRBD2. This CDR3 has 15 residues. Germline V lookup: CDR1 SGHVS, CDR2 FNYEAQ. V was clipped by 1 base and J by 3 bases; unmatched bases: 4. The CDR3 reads CASSLGLAETDTQYF. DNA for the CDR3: TGTGCCAGCAGCTTAGGGCTAGCGGAGACAGATACGCAGTATTTT.

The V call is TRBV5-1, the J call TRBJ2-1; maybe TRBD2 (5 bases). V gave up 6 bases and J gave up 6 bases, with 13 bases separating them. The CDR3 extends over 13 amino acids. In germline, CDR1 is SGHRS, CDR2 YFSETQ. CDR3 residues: CASTLGNSNEQFF. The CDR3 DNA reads TGCGCCAGCACACTAGGTAATAGCAATGAGCAGTTCTTC.

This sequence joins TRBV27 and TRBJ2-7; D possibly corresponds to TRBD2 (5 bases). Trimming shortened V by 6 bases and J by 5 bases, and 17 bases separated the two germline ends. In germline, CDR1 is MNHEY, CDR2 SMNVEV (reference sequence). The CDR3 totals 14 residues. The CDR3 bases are TGTGCCAGCAGGGCCCCGGGAAGTCACCACGAGCAGTACTTC. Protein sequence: CASRAPGSHHEQYF.

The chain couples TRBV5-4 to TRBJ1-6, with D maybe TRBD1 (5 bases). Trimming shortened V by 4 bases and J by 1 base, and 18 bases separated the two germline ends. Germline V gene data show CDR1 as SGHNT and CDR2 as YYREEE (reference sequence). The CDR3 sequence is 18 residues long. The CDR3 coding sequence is TGTGCCAGCAGCCCGGGTGAAACCAGGGAATCCTATAATTCACCCCTCCACTTT. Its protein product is CASSPGETRESYNSPLHF.

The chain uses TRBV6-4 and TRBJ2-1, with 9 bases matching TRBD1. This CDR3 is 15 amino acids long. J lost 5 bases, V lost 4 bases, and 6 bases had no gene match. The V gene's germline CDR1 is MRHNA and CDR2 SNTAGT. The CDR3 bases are TGTGCCAGCAGTGTCTTTGGACAGGGGAACAATGAGCAGTTCTTC. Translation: CASSVFGQGNNEQFF.